This entry describes one T cell receptor (beta chain). The antigen is not known. The data stem from a study of OX40 agonist ivuxolimab in advanced cancers. Study-level points and caveats: The average count of expanded clones was higher among CD8+ T cells than among CD4+. Clonal expansion by week 6 occurred in CD4+ and CD8+ blood T cells (at 0.1 to 3.0 mg/kg).

The assay was immunoSEQ multiplex PCR, and TCRdb's table has in-frame clones only and misses some. The data hold roughly 76,000 clones, with 84% observed a single time. Germline assignment: CDR1 LNHDA and CDR2 SQIVND (reference sequence). V was pared by 1 base and J by 2 bases, with 9 bases between. This CDR3 contains 16 residues. This sequence originates from an adult with an advanced solid tumor such as melanoma, head and neck, liver or kidney cancer. The chain uses TRBV19 and TRBJ2-6; perhaps TRBD2 as D (7 bases). The source material was CD4+ or CD8+ T cells sorted from blood, sampled in a trial of the OX40 agonist ivuxolimab. Here the CDR3 DNA reads TGTGCCAGTAGTATAGGGGGGGGCACTGGGGCCAACGTCCTGACTTTC. It encodes CASSIGGGTGANVLTF.